This TCR beta chain was found in a study of blood T cell repertoires in COVID-19. The overall study: Acute-phase and convalescent COVID-19 samples originated in the United States, Italy and Spain. From T cells, B-cell-depleted T cells, or PBMCs came the material, which was cDNA or gDNA.

With 3 bases removed from V and 9 bases from J, the gap between germline ends came to 20 bases. From germline, CDR1 is MNHNS and CDR2 SASEGT. This CDR3 comprises 16 residues. Methods used by the authors: Reference gene primer amplification yielded estimated nucleated cell counts. The protocol was immunoSEQ multiplex PCR, while the TCRdb copy is restricted to in-frame clones and leaves out a portion. That table gives V, J and clone size, and the DNA gave D and trimming. This sample carries 110,000 or so clones, about 85% of them seen once, and the ten largest clones take approximately 1.5%. The chain links TRBV6-1 to TRBJ1-4, with D possibly TRBD1 on 6 matching bases. Sequencing was carried out using peripheral blood. The source of this sequence is a man aged 50 or older with acute or convalescent COVID-19. CDR3 sequence (DNA): TGTGCCAGCAGTGATAAGCCGGGGCAGGGGATCCAAAAACTGTTTTTT. Translated: CASSDKPGQGIQKLFF.